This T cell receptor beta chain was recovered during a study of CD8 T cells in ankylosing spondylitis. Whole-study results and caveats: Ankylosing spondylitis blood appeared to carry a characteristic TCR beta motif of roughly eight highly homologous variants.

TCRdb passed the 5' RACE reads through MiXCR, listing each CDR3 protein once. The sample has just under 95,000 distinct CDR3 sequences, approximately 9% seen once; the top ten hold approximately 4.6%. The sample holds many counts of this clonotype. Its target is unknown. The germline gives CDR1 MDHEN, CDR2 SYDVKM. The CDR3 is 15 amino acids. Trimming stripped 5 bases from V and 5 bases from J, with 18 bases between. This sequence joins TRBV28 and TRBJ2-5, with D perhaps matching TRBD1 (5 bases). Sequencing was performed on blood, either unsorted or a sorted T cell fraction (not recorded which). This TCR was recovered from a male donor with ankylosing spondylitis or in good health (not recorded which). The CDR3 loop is CASSQNSQGWETQYF. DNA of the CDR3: TGTGCCAGCAGTCAAAACTCCCAGGGCTGGGAGACCCAGTACTTC.